This T cell receptor (beta chain) was observed in a study of T cell repertoires in cytomegalovirus infection. The CDR3 spans 14 residues. J lost 8 bases, V lost 5 bases, and 10 bases had no gene match. Looked up from germline, CDR1 is SGHTA and CDR2 is FQGNSA. TCRdb re-derived calls from the reads in MiXCR, one entry per CDR3 protein. The data contain roughly 800,000 distinct CDR3 sequences, approximately 32% of them singletons. Ten or more counts support this clonotype. What it binds is not known. Study-level results: HLA-C-restricted, CMV-specific TCR beta clonotypes were dominant ex vivo. Adding up the frequency of public TCR beta families identified people who carried CMV plus the relevant HLA.

This receptor was obtained from a human donor in good health (CMV status not recorded). Some clones in this sample may be carry-over from other donors' samples. The specimen comprised cultured CD8+ T cells from PBMCs, sampled from culture after CMV antigen stimulation. This chain uses TRBV7-2 with TRBJ1-2; the match to TRBD1 covers 8 bases. The CDR3 region is CASSRTGPGNGYTF. In DNA, the CDR3 is TGTGCCAGCAGCCGGACAGGGCCCGGAAACGGCTACACCTTC.